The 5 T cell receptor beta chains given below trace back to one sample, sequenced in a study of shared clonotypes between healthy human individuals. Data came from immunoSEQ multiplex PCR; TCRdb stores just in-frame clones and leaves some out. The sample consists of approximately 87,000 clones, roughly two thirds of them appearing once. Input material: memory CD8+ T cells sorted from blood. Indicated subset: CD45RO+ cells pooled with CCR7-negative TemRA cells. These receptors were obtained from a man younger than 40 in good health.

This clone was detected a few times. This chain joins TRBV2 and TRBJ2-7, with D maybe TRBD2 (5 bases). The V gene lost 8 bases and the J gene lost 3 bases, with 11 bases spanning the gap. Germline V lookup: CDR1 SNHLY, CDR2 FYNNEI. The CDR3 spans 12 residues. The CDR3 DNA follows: TGTGCCAGCCTGGCCGGGAACTACGAGCAGTACTTC. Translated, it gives CASLAGNYEQYF.

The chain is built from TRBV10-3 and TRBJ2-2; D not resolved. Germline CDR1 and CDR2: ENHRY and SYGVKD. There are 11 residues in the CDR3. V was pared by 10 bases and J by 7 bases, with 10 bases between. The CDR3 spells CATAKVGELFF. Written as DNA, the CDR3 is TGTGCCACCGCTAAGGTCGGGGAGCTGTTTTTT.

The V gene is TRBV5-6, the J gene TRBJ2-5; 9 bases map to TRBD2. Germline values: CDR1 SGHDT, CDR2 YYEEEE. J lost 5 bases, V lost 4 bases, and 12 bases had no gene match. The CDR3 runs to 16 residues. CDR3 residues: CASSPIIAGVGETQYF. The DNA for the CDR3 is TGTGCCAGCAGCCCTATCATAGCGGGAGTGGGGGAGACCCAGTACTTC.

CDR3 coding DNA: TGCGCCAGCAGGTATTCTAGCGGGAGCACAGATACGCAGTATTTT. Its protein product is CASRYSSGSTDTQYF. The V gene is TRBV5-1, the J gene TRBJ2-3; 8 bases match TRBD2. J was trimmed by 0 bases and V by 5 bases; bases with no gene match: 5. Germline V CDR1 and CDR2: SGHRS, YFSETQ. The CDR3 runs to 15 residues.

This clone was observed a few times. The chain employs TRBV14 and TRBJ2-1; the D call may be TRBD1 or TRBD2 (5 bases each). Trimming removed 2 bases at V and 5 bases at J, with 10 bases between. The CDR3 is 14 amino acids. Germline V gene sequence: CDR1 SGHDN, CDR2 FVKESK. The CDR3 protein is CASSQIRDHNEQFF. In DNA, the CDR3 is TGTGCCAGCAGCCAAATCCGGGACCACAATGAGCAGTTCTTC.